These T cell receptor beta chains were read from a single sample in a study of graft-versus-host responses after intestinal transplantation. Produced via immunoSEQ multiplex PCR; TCRdb's table is partial and in-frame only. The data hold 60,000 to 70,000 clones, with approximately 88% observed a single time. Here the sequenced sample was ileum tissue, taken around 350 days after transplant. Receptors originate from a human patient who received an intestinal transplant, so some T cells may come from the graft donor. Each CDR3 is given with its conserved first and last residue. Fields, in order: CDR3 protein, J gene, V gene.

CASSLGDRGLRETQYF | TRBJ2-5 | TRBV7-3
CASSLDQATYEQYF | TRBJ2-7 | TRBV7-9
CATQGTSGRGNEQFF | TRBJ2-1 | TRBV6-1
CASSLGPGSNQPQHF | TRBJ1-5 | TRBV5-1
CASSFGDRAKNIQYF | TRBJ2-4 | TRBV5-1
CASSQDNAVNTQEAFF | TRBJ1-1 | TRBV4-1
CSAPLGNTIYF | TRBJ1-3 | TRBV20-1
CASSEAGIPNQPQHF | TRBJ1-5 | TRBV2
CASSVSLAAQGNQETQYF | TRBJ2-5 | TRBV2
CASTRTGNEQFF | TRBJ2-1 | TRBV19
CASTGTSGWYEQYF | TRBJ2-7 | TRBV28
CASSGDTSGGPQETQYF | TRBJ2-5 | TRBV5-1
CASSLPLREQFF | TRBJ2-1 | TRBV7-9
CASSLNPEQETQYF | TRBJ2-5 | TRBV13
CASSRTGGAGGYTF | TRBJ1-2 | TRBV27